A single sample is the source of the 26 T cell receptor beta chains below, sequenced in a study of blood T cells in healthy people across ages. A second about 7 to 12 cycle PCR used barcoded and J-beta primers. One entry per CDR3 protein, called by TCRdb with MiXCR from the 5' RACE reads. The repertoire holds about 1.4 million distinct CDR3 sequences, with around 59% as singletons. The sample comprised blood. These receptors all stem from a man younger than 30 in good health.

This clonotype has a handful of counts. The V call is TRBV7-9, the J call TRBJ2-5; D is undetermined. The CDR3 has 13 residues. Germline V gene lookup returns CDR1 SEHNR and CDR2 FQNEAQ (reference sequence). V lost 4 bases and J 5 bases, leaving 11 bases between the germline ends. CDR3 sequence (DNA): TGTGCCAGCAGCTCCCGAAGCTCGGAGACCCAGTACTTC. Translation: CASSSRSSETQYF.

This sequence joins TRBV15 and TRBJ2-7; TRBD2 aligns across 8 bases. Trimming removed 0 bases from V and 6 bases from J; junction bases left unmatched: 10. Per germline, CDR1 LNHNV and CDR2 YYDKDF (reference sequence). The CDR3 consists of 16 residues. The CDR3 DNA reads as TGTGCCACCAGCAGAGACACGGGAGGGCCGGCCGCCGAGCAGTACTTC. Translated, it gives CATSRDTGGPAAEQYF. Using reference TRBV15 and TRBJ2-7 for the parts outside the CDR3, the full variable domain is DAMVIQNPRYQVTQFGKPVTLSCSQTLNHNVMYWYQQKSSQAPKLLFHYYDKDFNNEADTPDNFQSRRPNTSFCFLDIRSPGLGDTAMYLCATSRDTGGPAAEQYFGPGTRLTVT.

The chain employs TRBV7-2 and TRBJ2-3; D ambiguous. V was cut by 2 bases and J by 2 bases, with 11 bases left in between. This CDR3 has 15 amino acids. CDR1 and CDR2 from the germline V gene are SGHTA and FQGNSA. The CDR3 region is CASSLSGQFTDTQYF. The DNA of the CDR3 is TGTGCCAGCAGCTTATCAGGTCAGTTCACAGATACGCAGTATTTT.

In DNA, the CDR3 is TGTGCCAGCAGTTTATGGATGGGACCTAATGGCGCCTTAAATGAGCAGTTCTTC. Protein sequence: CASSLWMGPNGALNEQFF. The V gene is TRBV12-3 or TRBV12-4, the J gene TRBJ2-1, with D tentatively TRBD1 or TRBD2 (5 bases each). V dropped 2 bases and J dropped 7 bases, with 24 bases sitting between them. CDR3 length: 18 amino acids.

Of note for this clonotype: The junction departs from the called germline gene at one end, perhaps through a read error. The rearrangement uses TRBV11-2 and TRBJ2-1; 7 positions agree with TRBD1. CDR3 length: 15 amino acids. The V gene's germline CDR1 is SGHAT and CDR2 FQNNGV. The CDR3 loop reads CASSPDRVAYNEQFF. CDR3 sequence (DNA): TGTGCCAGCAGCCCTGACAGGGTGGCCTACAACGAGCAGTTCTTC.

Of note for this clonotype: One junction end does not reproduce the germline sequence, and a read error may be involved. The rearrangement joins TRBV4-3 to TRBJ2-3; D gene uncertain. Germline values: CDR1 LGHNA, CDR2 YSLEER. The CDR3 covers 16 residues. Written as DNA, the CDR3 is TGCGCCGGCAGCCGAGATCGCTCTTCTAGCACAGATACGCAGTATTTT. Translation: CAGSRDRSSSTDTQYF.

V gene TRBV6-1 combines with J gene TRBJ1-5; D is unclear. Looked up from germline, CDR1 is MNHNS and CDR2 is SASEGT. V shed 3 bases and J shed 4 bases, with 16 bases lying between them. This CDR3 spans 16 amino acids. Here the CDR3 reads CASSEVGGLLNQPQHF. CDR3 sequence (DNA): TGTGCCAGCAGTGAGGTGGGAGGGCTCCTGAATCAGCCCCAGCATTTT.

As concerns this clonotype: A much larger clone is a single base away; this may be a read error. CDR3 sequence: CASERTDTQYF. The CDR3, as DNA: TGTGCCAGCGAACGCACAGATACGCAGTATTTT. The J gene is TRBJ2-3, the V gene TRBV2; D gene uncertain. CDR1 is SNHLY and CDR2 is FYNNEI in the germline V gene. This CDR3 region has 11 residues. With 8 bases removed from V and 1 base from J, the gap between germline ends came to 4 bases.

This rearrangement joins TRBV7-6 to TRBJ2-7; 7 bases are shared with TRBD1. Looked up from germline, CDR1 is SGHVS and CDR2 is FNYEAQ. Trimming at V came to 3 bases and at J to 1 base, leaving 9 bases not matched to a gene. This CDR3 comprises 16 residues. CDR3 loop: CASSFGRGQPSYEQYF. The CDR3 DNA reads TGTGCCAGCAGCTTTGGACGGGGACAGCCTTCCTACGAGCAGTACTTC.

This chain links TRBV2 with TRBJ1-5; D remains unclear. V lost 2 bases and J 4 bases, leaving 9 bases between the germline ends. The CDR3 loop spans 14 amino acids. Germline CDR1 SNHLY, CDR2 FYNNEI. CDR3 loop: CASSEPSDNQPQHF. The DNA of the CDR3 is TGTGCCAGCAGTGAACCTTCAGATAATCAGCCCCAGCATTTT.

This clonotype was counted only a few times. This chain links TRBV11-2 with TRBJ1-2, with 9 bases matching TRBD1. Germline-derived CDR1 and CDR2 are SGHAT and FQNNGV. The trim removed 5 bases at V and 5 bases at J, leaving 9 bases unmatched. The CDR3 sequence is 15 residues long. The CDR3: CASSTRTGVLYGYTF. For the CDR3, the DNA is TGTGCCAGCAGCACACGGACAGGGGTCCTATATGGCTACACCTTC.

In its sample, this clonotype was seen once. This chain links TRBV4-1 with TRBJ2-2, with D tentatively TRBD2 (6 bases). V was shortened by 0 bases and J by 1 base, with 18 bases between the two germline ends. The CDR3 runs 19 residues. Germline V gene data show CDR1 as MGHRA and CDR2 as YSYEKL. The CDR3 DNA is TGCGCCAGCAGCCAAGAAGGTTGGCTGGGAGCGGGGAACACCGGGGAGCTGTTTTTT. It yields the protein CASSQEGWLGAGNTGELFF.

This rearrangement joins TRBV27 to TRBJ2-7; the D gene could be TRBD1 or TRBD2 (5 bases each). The CDR3 loop spans 15 amino acids. CDR1 and CDR2 from the germline V gene are MNHEY and SMNVEV (reference sequence). The germline V and J ends were trimmed by 5 bases and 4 bases, with 18 bases remaining between them. The CDR3 nucleotides are TGTGCCAGCAGTCCCGGGGCAGCGGCTATTTACGAGCAGTACTTC. Translating it yields CASSPGAAAIYEQYF.

The rearrangement joins TRBV24-1 to TRBJ2-3; D perhaps matches TRBD2 (5 bases). Germline V gene sequence: CDR1 KGHDR, CDR2 SFDVKD. This CDR3 has 12 amino acids. Trimming removed 0 bases from V and 8 bases from J, with 5 bases in between. The CDR3 DNA follows: TGTGCCACCAGTGATTTGAGCGGTACGCAGTATTTT. It is translated as CATSDLSGTQYF.

The chain recombines TRBV7-2 with TRBJ2-3, with 9 nucleotides matching TRBD1. The CDR3 is 17 amino acids. The germline CDR1 and CDR2 sequences are SGHTA and FQGNSA. V was clipped by 5 bases and J by 1 base; unmatched bases: 10. This CDR3 reads CASSAGDRAIGTDTQYF. CDR3 sequence (DNA): TGTGCCAGCAGCGCAGGGGACAGGGCTATCGGCACAGATACGCAGTATTTT.

In regard to this clonotype: At one of its ends the junction is not consistent with the germline gene, which may arise from a read error. This chain connects TRBV6-1 to TRBJ2-5; TRBD1 matches 8 bases. CDR1 and CDR2 (germline): MNHNS, SASEGT. The CDR3 extends over 15 amino acids. Here the CDR3 DNA reads TGTGCCTGCAGTGAAAAGACAGGGGCCTGGGAGACCCAGTACTTC. This encodes CACSEKTGAWETQYF.

The chain carries TRBV20-1 and TRBJ1-1; D is unclear. V lost 1 base to trimming and J lost 0 bases, with 9 bases between them. From germline, CDR1 is DFQATT and CDR2 SNEGSKA (reference sequence). The CDR3 length is 14 residues. CDR3: CSARGEEMNTEAFF. The CDR3 bases are TGCAGTGCTAGAGGAGAGGAGATGAACACTGAAGCTTTCTTT.

A note on this clonotype: Mismatch with germline at one junction end may stem from a read error. This chain joins TRBV20-1 and TRBJ1-5, with D possibly matching TRBD1 (6 bases). CDR1 is DFQATT, CDR2 SNEGSKA, per germline (reference sequence). The CDR3 covers 14 residues. CDR3 region: CSARAAGDYQPQHF. The CDR3 DNA reads TGCAGTGCAAGAGCGGCAGGGGACTATCAGCCCCAGCATTTT.

This chain links TRBV11-2 with TRBJ2-3, with D perhaps TRBD1 (6 bases). V lost 4 bases, J lost 2 bases, and 16 bases lay in between. This CDR3 spans 16 amino acids. Germline CDR1 SGHAT, CDR2 FQNNGV. CDR3 sequence reads: CASSYVLDRFTDTQYF. The DNA for the CDR3 is TGTGCCAGCAGCTACGTCCTAGACAGGTTCACAGATACGCAGTATTTT.

The chain uses TRBV29-1 and TRBJ2-1; 7 bases align to TRBD2. V dropped 8 bases and J dropped 0; count of bases not matched to a gene: 7. Germline CDR1 is SQVTM and CDR2 is ANQGSEA. There are 14 residues in the CDR3. CDR3 in DNA: TGCAGCATTGGAAGCGGGGACTCCTACAATGAGCAGTTCTTC. This gives the protein CSIGSGDSYNEQFF.

The J gene is TRBJ1-2, the V gene TRBV12-3 or TRBV12-4; D might be TRBD1 (6 bases). Trimming cost V 5 bases and J 8 bases, with 18 bases left between them. The CDR3 covers 14 residues. CDR3 coding DNA: TGTGCCAGCAGTCGGGACTTGAGGCAGGGGGGCTACACCTTC. Translating gives CASSRDLRQGGYTF.

The chain joins TRBV20-1 to TRBJ2-5, with TRBD1 matching over 10 bases. The CDR3 consists of 19 residues. Germline-derived CDR1 and CDR2 are DFQATT and SNEGSKA (reference sequence). The trim removed 1 base at V and 1 base at J, leaving 15 bases unmatched. CDR3 residues: CSARGERDRGLGPQETQYF. Written as DNA, the CDR3 is TGCAGTGCTAGAGGGGAGAGGGACAGGGGATTGGGACCCCAAGAGACCCAGTACTTC.

The count of this clonotype is one. The chain has TRBV29-1 and TRBJ2-7, with unresolved D. The CDR3 runs 10 residues. Per germline, CDR1 SQVTM and CDR2 ANQGSEA. The CDR3 protein is CTSVPSEQYF. As DNA, the CDR3 is TGCACCTCAGTCCCCTCAGAGCAGTACTTC.

This chain uses TRBV6-2 or TRBV6-3 with TRBJ2-7, with D unclear. CDR3 length: 17 residues. Per germline, CDR1 MNHEY and CDR2 SVGEGT. V lost 0 bases, J lost 0 bases, and 15 bases lay in between. As DNA, the CDR3 is TGTGCCAGCAGTTACTCGATTGGGCAGACGACCTCCTACGAGCAGTACTTC. Its protein product is CASSYSIGQTTSYEQYF.

The chain couples TRBV20-1 to TRBJ2-5; no firm D call. The DNA matches TRBJ2-7 better at its end, which makes the J call doubtful. In germline, CDR1 is DFQATT, CDR2 SNEGSKA (reference sequence). The CDR3 is made up of 15 amino acids. The CDR3 protein is CSATNPHRARDEQYF. The CDR3 bases are TGCAGTGCCACCAACCCCCATAGGGCACGCGACGAGCAGTACTTC.

This clonotype was found a few times. As DNA, the CDR3 is TGCAGCGTCGCATTAAGGGGGCAGTCCTACGAGCAGTACTTC. This translates into CSVALRGQSYEQYF. The V call is TRBV29-1, the J call TRBJ2-7; TRBD1 matches 7 bases. The CDR3 runs 14 residues. Trimming took 6 bases from V and 1 from J; bases not matched to a gene: 9. Germline V lookup: CDR1 SQVTM, CDR2 ANQGSEA.